This T cell receptor (beta chain) was captured in a study of shared clonotypes between healthy human individuals. Study conclusions and caveats: All-four-donor shared clonotypes had higher generation probabilities than non-shared clonotypes did. There were few donors, and this limited the genetic and exposure-history diversity represented.

Points on this clone: Its specificity is unknown.

J gave up 1 base and V 2 bases, and 6 bases lay outside the gene matches. The CDR3 runs 15 residues. Germline-derived CDR1 and CDR2 are SQVTM and ANQGSEA. The authors loaded 150 to 250 ng DNA, 27,000 or so T cell genomes, into sorted-subset replicate PCRs. Clones were sequenced by immunoSEQ multiplex PCR, and TCRdb holds only the in-frame ones, with some missing. The table has 1.6 million or so clones, around 97% seen once. This chain uses TRBV29-1 with TRBJ2-3, with 7 bases aligning to TRBD2. The specimen was naive CD4+ T cells sorted from blood. Stated subset: CD45RA+ positively selected. The TCR sequence derives from a man in his thirties or forties in good health. The CDR3 DNA reads as TGCAGCGTTGAAATTGCTAGCGGACGCACAGATACGCAGTATTTT. Protein sequence: CSVEIASGRTDTQYF.